These 2 T cell receptor beta chains were sequenced from one sample in a study of human T cells and chemical hapten exposure. TCRdb re-called the RACE reads through MiXCR, storing one row per CDR3 protein. The data show fewer than 500,000 distinct CDR3 sequences, around 5% seen once. The time point here: patch test 1, 2 weeks after DPC sensitization. The treatment here: therapeutic diphenylcyclopropenone sensitization with weekly scalp DPC. The specimen comprised whole blood, sampled in connection with sensitization to the hapten diphenylcyclopropenone (DPC). These receptor sequences come from a woman between 50 and 59 years old with alopecia areata. Some clones in this sample may be carry-over from other donors' samples.

About this clonotype: It may be a read error: a sequence one base away is much more abundant. The chain joins TRBV7-6 to TRBJ2-3, with D perhaps given as TRBD1 or TRBD2 (5 bases each). The CDR3 totals 16 residues. CDR1 SGHVS and CDR2 FNYEAQ come from the germline V gene. V was shortened by 1 base and J by 9 bases, with 20 bases between the two germline ends. CDR3 sequence reads: CASSLGESRDAETQYF. The DNA for the CDR3 is TGTGCCAGCAGCTTAGGGGAGAGCAGGGACGCCGAAACGCAGTATTTT.

In this sample, this clonotype turned up a few times. The chain employs TRBV5-1 and TRBJ1-4; TRBD1 matches at 7 bases. The J segment lost 0 bases and the V segment lost 0 bases, leaving 5 bases of the junction unmatched. The CDR3 sequence is 17 residues long. Germline V gene lookup returns CDR1 SGHRS and CDR2 YFSETQ. The CDR3, as DNA: TGCGCCAGCAGCTTGGAGGACAGGCGTGCAACTAATGAAAAACTGTTTTTT. This codes for CASSLEDRRATNEKLFF.